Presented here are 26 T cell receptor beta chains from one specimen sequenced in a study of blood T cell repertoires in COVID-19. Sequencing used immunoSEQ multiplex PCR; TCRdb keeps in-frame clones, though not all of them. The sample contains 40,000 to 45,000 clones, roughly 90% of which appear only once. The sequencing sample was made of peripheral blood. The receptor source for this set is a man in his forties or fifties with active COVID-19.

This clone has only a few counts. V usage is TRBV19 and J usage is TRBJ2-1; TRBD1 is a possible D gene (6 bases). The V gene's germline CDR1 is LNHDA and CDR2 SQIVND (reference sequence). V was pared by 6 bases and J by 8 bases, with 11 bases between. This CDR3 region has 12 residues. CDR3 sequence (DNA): TGTGCCAGTAGCAGGGGCGTTGATGAGCAGTTCTTC. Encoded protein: CASSRGVDEQFF. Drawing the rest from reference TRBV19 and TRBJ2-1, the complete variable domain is DGGITQSPKYLFRKEGQNVTLSCEQNLNHDAMYWYRQDPGQGLRLIYYSQIVNDFQKGDIAEGYSVSREKKESFPLTVTSAQKNPTAFYLCASSRGVDEQFFGPGTRLTVL.

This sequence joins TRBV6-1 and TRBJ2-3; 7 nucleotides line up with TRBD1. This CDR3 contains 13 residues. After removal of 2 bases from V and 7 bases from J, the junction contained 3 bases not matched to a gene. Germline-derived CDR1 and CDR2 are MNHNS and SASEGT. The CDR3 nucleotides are TGTGCCAGCAGTGAATCGGGACAGTATACGCAGTATTTT. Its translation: CASSESGQYTQYF.

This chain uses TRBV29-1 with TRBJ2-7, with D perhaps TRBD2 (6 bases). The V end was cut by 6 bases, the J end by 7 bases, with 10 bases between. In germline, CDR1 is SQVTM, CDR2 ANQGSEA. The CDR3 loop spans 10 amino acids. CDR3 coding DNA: TGCAGCGTACTAGCCGTAGAGCAGTACTTC. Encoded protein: CSVLAVEQYF.

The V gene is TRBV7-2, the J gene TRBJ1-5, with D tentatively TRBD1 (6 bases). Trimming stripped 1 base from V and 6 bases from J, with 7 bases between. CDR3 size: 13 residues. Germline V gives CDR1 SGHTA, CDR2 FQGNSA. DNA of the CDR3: TGTGCCAGCAGCTTAGAAGGGGGTCAGCCCCAGCATTTT. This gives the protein CASSLEGGQPQHF.

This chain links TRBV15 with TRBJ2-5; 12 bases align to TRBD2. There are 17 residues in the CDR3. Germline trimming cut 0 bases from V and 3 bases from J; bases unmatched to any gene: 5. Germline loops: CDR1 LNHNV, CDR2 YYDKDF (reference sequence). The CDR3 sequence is CATSRESRTSGKETQYF. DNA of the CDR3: TGTGCCACCAGCAGAGAATCCCGGACTAGCGGGAAAGAGACCCAGTACTTC.

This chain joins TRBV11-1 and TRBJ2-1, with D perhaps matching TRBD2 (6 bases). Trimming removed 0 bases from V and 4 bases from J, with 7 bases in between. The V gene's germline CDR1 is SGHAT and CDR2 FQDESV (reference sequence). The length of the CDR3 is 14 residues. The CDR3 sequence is CASSLAGGYNEQFF. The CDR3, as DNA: TGTGCCAGCAGCTTAGCGGGAGGATACAATGAGCAGTTCTTC.

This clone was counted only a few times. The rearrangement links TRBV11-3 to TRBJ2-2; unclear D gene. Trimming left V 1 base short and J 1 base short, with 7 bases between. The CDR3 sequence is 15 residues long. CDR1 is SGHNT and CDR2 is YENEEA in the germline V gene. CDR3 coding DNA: TGTGCCAGCAGCTTAGCCCGACAGAACACCGGGGAGCTGTTTTTT. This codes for CASSLARQNTGELFF.

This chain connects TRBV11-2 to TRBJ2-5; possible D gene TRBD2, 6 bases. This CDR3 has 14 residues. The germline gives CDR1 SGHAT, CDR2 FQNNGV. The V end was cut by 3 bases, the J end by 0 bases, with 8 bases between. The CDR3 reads CASSFGGHQETQYF. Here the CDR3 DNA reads TGTGCCAGCAGCTTCGGGGGACACCAAGAGACCCAGTACTTC.

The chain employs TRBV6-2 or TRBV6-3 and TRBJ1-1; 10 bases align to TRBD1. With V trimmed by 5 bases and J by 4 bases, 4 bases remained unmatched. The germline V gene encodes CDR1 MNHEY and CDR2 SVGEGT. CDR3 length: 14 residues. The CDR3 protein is CASSDRGQGTEAFF. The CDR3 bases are TGTGCCAGCAGTGACAGGGGGCAGGGCACTGAAGCTTTCTTT.

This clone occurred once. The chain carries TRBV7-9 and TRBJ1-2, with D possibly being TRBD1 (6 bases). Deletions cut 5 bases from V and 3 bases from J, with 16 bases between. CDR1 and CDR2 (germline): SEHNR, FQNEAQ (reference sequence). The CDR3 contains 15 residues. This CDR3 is CASSPTWDTDYGYTF. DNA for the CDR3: TGTGCCAGCAGCCCGACTTGGGACACAGACTATGGCTACACCTTC.

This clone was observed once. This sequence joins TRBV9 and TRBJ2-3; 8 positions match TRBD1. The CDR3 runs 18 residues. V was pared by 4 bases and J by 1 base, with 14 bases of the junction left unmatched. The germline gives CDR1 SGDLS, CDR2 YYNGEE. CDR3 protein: CASSTGTGSAWGTDTQYF. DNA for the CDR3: TGTGCCAGCAGCACCGGGACAGGCTCCGCCTGGGGCACAGATACGCAGTATTTT. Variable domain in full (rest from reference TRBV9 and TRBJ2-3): DSGVTQTPKHLITATGQRVTLRCSPRSGDLSVYWYQQSLDQGLQFLIQYYNGEERAKGNILERFSAQQFPDLHSELNLSSLELGDSALYFCASSTGTGSAWGTDTQYFGPGTRLTVL.

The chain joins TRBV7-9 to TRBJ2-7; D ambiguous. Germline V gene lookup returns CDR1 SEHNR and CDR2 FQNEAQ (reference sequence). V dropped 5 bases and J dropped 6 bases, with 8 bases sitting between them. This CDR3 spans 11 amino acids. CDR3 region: CASSPSVEQYF. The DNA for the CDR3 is TGTGCCAGCAGCCCCAGCGTCGAGCAGTACTTC.

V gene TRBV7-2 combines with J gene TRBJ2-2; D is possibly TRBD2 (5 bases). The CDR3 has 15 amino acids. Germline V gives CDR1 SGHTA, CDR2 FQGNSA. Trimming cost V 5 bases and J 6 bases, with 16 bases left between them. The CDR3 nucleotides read TGTGCCAGCAGCACCGTGGCTACGGGGTCCGGGGAGCTGTTTTTT. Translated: CASSTVATGSGELFF.

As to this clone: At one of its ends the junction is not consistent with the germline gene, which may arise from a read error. CDR3 amino acids: CASSLETRWNGQFF. The DNA for the CDR3 is TGTGCCAGCAGCTTAGAGACTAGGTGGAATGGGCAGTTCTTC. The rearrangement uses TRBV7-8 and TRBJ2-1; TRBD2 is a possible D gene (6 bases). The CDR3 length is 14 residues. In germline, CDR1 is SGHVS, CDR2 FQNEAQ.

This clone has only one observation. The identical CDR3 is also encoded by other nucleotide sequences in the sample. The chain's CDR3 is CASSKAQRRYGYTF. The DNA of the CDR3 is TGCGCCAGCAGCAAAGCACAGAGAAGGTATGGCTACACCTTC. The chain carries TRBV21-1 and TRBJ1-2; the table's TRBD1 call for D was not verified on the DNA. TRBV21-1 is a recognized pseudogene. The CDR3 length is 14 residues.

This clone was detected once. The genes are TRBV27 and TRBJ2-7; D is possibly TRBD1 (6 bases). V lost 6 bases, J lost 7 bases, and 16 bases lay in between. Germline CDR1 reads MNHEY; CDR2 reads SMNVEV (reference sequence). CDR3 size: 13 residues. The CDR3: CASSNIPTGEQYF. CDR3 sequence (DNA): TGTGCCAGCAGCAATATCCCGACAGGTGAGCAGTACTTC.

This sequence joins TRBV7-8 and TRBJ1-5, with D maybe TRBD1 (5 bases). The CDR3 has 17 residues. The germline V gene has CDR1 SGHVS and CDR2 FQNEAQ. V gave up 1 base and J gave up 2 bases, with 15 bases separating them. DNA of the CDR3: TGTGCCAGCAGCTTAGTCAGTGGGAGGGGTGGCAATCAGCCCCAGCATTTT. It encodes CASSLVSGRGGNQPQHF.

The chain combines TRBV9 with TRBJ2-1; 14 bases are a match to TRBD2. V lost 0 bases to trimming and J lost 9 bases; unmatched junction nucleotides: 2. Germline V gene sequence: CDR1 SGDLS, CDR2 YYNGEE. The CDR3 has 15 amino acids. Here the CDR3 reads CASSVEGLAGVEQFF. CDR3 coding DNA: TGTGCCAGCAGCGTAGAGGGACTAGCGGGAGTTGAGCAGTTCTTC.

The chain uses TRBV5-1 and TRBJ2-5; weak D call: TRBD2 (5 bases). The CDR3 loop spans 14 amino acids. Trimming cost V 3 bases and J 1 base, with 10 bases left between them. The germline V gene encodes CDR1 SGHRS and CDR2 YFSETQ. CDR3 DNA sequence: TGCGCCAGCAGCTCATCCGGAGGCCAAGAGACCCAGTACTTC. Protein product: CASSSSGGQETQYF.

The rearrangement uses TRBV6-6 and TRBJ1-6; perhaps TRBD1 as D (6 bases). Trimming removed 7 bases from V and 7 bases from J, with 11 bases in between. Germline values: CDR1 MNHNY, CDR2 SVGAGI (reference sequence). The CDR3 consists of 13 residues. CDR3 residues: CASTGVGNSPLHF. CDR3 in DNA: TGTGCCAGCACAGGGGTGGGCAATTCACCCCTCCACTTT.

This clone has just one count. The CDR3 region is CASSRTNVLGTDTQYF. The CDR3 DNA sequence: TGTGCCAGCAGCCGAACTAACGTCCTCGGCACAGATACGCAGTATTTT. The V gene is TRBV7-6, the J gene TRBJ2-3; D gene unclear. Germline V CDR1 and CDR2: SGHVS, FNYEAQ. This CDR3 region has 16 residues. Deletions cut 5 bases from V and 1 base from J, with 16 bases between.

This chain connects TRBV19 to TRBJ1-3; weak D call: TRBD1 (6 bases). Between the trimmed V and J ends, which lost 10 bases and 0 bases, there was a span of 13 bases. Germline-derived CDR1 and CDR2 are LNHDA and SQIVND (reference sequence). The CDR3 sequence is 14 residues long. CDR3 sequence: CATRTVSSGNTIYF. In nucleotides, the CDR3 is TGTGCCACTCGGACAGTATCCTCTGGAAACACCATATATTTT.

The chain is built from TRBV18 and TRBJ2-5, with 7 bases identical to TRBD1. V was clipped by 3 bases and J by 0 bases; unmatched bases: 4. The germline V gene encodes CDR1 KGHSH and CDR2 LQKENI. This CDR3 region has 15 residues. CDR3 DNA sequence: TGTGCCAGCTCACCCACGGGACAGAACCAAGAGACCCAGTACTTC. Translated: CASSPTGQNQETQYF.

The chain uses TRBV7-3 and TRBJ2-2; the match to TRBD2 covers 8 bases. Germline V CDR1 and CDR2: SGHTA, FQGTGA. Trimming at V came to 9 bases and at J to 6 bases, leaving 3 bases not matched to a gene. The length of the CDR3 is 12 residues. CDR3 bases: TGTGCCAGTCGGGAGGGAGCCGGGGAGCTGTTTTTT. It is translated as CASREGAGELFF.

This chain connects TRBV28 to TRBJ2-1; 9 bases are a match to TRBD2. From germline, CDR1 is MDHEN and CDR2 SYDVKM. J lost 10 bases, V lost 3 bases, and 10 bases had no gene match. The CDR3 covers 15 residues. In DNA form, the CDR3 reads TGTGCCAGCAGTTTTTGGACTAGCGAAGGAGAGGAGCAGTTCTTC. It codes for CASSFWTSEGEEQFF.

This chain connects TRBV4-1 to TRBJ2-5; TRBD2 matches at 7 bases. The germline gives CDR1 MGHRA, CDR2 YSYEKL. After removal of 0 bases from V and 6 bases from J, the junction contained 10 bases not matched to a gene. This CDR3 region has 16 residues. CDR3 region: CASSQEGESGTQTQYF. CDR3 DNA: TGCGCCAGCAGCCAAGAAGGGGAAAGCGGGACTCAGACCCAGTACTTC.